This T cell receptor (beta chain) was sequenced during a study of early T cells in non-severe SARS-CoV-2 infection. Whole-study context: Bulk RNA taken from unsorted whole blood was sequenced, leaving chains unpaired. Findings and limits, study-wide: Sequences matched to VDJdb favored anti-spike CD8 responses, while private and CD4 specificities were missed.

Germline CDR1 reads MNHNS; CDR2 reads SASEGT. This CDR3 contains 16 residues. V was clipped by 1 base and J by 2 bases; unmatched bases: 8. Researchers tagged individual cDNA molecules with unique molecular identifiers. TCRdb re-analysed the 5' RACE reads in MiXCR, keeping a single row per CDR3 protein. The sample lists fewer than 80,000 distinct CDR3 sequences, roughly 9.4% seen once, with about 6.1% in the top ten. Details on this clonotype: The antigen is undetermined.

The receptor was derived from an adult who was a healthcare worker with PCR-confirmed SARS-CoV-2 infection or an uninfected control (not recorded which). The genes are TRBV6-1 and TRBJ2-7; 7 nucleotides match TRBD2. The specimen sequenced was whole blood. The CDR3 loop reads CASSEDWGGVTYEQYF. The CDR3, as DNA: TGTGCCAGCAGTGAAGACTGGGGGGGGGTAACCTACGAGCAGTACTTC.